Below, 3 T cell receptor beta chains from the same sample are listed, as sequenced in a study of cytomegalovirus exposure and HLA in healthy donors. It was with 60 Vbeta and 13 Jbeta primers that the PCR ran. Method: immunoSEQ multiplex PCR; TCRdb's copy keeps in-frame clones and lacks some. The sample shows roughly 130,000 clones, approximately 70% of them seen only once. Material for sequencing was PBMCs. The receptors shown here come from a man aged 18 to 29 in good health and CMV-seronegative.

The V call is TRBV21-1, the J call TRBJ1-5; the D call TRBD1 from the table was never checked on the DNA. TRBV21-1 is a pseudogene locus. This CDR3 has 14 residues. The CDR3 DNA reads TGTGCCAGCAGGAGGCCCAAAGGGGGTCAGCCCCAGCATTTT. Protein sequence: CASRRPKGGQPQHF.

This sequence joins TRBV5-6 and TRBJ2-1; D might be TRBD2 (5 bases). V dropped 0 bases and J dropped 0 bases, with 16 bases sitting between them. From germline, CDR1 is SGHDT and CDR2 YYEEEE. The CDR3 has 18 residues. CDR3: CASSLVTGVLDSYNEQFF. CDR3 bases: TGTGCCAGCAGCTTGGTTACCGGGGTCCTAGACTCCTACAATGAGCAGTTCTTC.

V and J are TRBV4-2 and TRBJ2-1, with 13 bases lining up with TRBD2. J gave up 3 bases and V 1 base, and 6 bases lay outside the gene matches. This CDR3 spans 18 amino acids. Germline values: CDR1 LGHNA, CDR2 YNFKEQ. The CDR3 DNA reads TGTGCCAGCAGCCAAGGGACTAGCGGGGGCCATAGCTACAATGAGCAGTTCTTC. As protein: CASSQGTSGGHSYNEQFF.